These T cell receptor beta chains were read from a single sample in a study of blood T cell repertoires in COVID-19. Sequencing was performed with immunoSEQ multiplex PCR; in TCRdb, only in-frame clones are kept and a portion is missing. The data contain some 170,000 clones, 85% to 90% of them singletons. The sample taken for sequencing was PBMCs or T cells enriched from blood (not recorded which). Receptors originate from a man aged 35-49 years who had recovered from COVID-19. Both conserved end residues are part of each CDR3. A D gene is named only where the DNA matches it firmly. Expanded clones are given a class, and other clones once, few, many or no size at all.

v_call: TRBV1
d_call: NA
clone_size: once
j_call: TRBJ2-1
cdr3_aa: CTSSQDVGRGRYNEQFF
cdr3_nt: TGCACCAGCAGCCAAGATGTTGGCAGGGGTAGGTACAATGAGCAGTTCTTC

v_call: TRBV6-1
d_call: NA
clone_size: NA
j_call: TRBJ2-1
cdr3_aa: CASSDLGYGEQFF
cdr3_nt: TGTGCCAGCAGTGATCTAGGATATGGTGAGCAGTTCTTC

v_call: TRBV30
d_call: TRBD2
clone_size: NA
j_call: TRBJ2-7
cdr3_aa: CAWSPIGTRGYEQYF
cdr3_nt: TGTGCCTGGAGCCCAATCGGGACTAGAGGTTACGAGCAGTACTTC

v_call: TRBV23-1
d_call: TRBD2
clone_size: few
j_call: TRBJ2-1
cdr3_aa: CASSQPGTSGAPPYNEQFF
cdr3_nt: TGCGCCAGCAGTCAACCCGGGACTAGCGGGGCGCCCCCCTACAATGAGCAGTTCTTC

v_call: TRBV2
d_call: TRBD1
clone_size: NA
j_call: TRBJ1-5
cdr3_aa: CASSDPGQGTSNQPQHF
cdr3_nt: TGTGCCAGCAGTGATCCGGGACAGGGAACCAGCAATCAGCCCCAGCATTTT

v_call: TRBV3-1/TRBV3-2
d_call: NA
clone_size: NA
j_call: TRBJ1-1
cdr3_aa: CASSQDHSEAFF
cdr3_nt: TGTGCCAGCAGCCAAGATCATAGTGAAGCTTTCTTT

v_call: TRBV19
d_call: NA
clone_size: NA
j_call: TRBJ1-3
cdr3_aa: CASTMTGDSGNTIYF
cdr3_nt: TGTGCCAGTACCATGACAGGCGACTCTGGAAACACCATATATTTT

v_call: TRBV19
d_call: NA
clone_size: few
j_call: TRBJ1-2
cdr3_aa: CASSPVTAFYGYTF
cdr3_nt: TGTGCCAGTAGTCCCGTGACAGCCTTCTATGGCTACACCTTC

v_call: TRBV30
d_call: NA
clone_size: NA
j_call: TRBJ1-3
cdr3_aa: CAWSPPLGGNTIYF
cdr3_nt: TGTGCCTGGAGCCCCCCCCTCGGGGGAAACACCATATATTTT

v_call: TRBV2
d_call: NA
clone_size: NA
j_call: TRBJ1-6
cdr3_aa: CASNQQGRNSPLHF
cdr3_nt: TGTGCCAGCAACCAGCAGGGAAGAAATTCACCCCTCCACTTT

v_call: TRBV29-1
d_call: TRBD2
clone_size: NA
j_call: TRBJ2-3
cdr3_aa: CSESLAGGSDTQYF
cdr3_nt: TGCAGCGAGTCACTAGCGGGGGGGTCAGATACGCAGTATTTT

v_call: TRBV6-5
d_call: NA
clone_size: NA
j_call: TRBJ1-2
cdr3_aa: CASSSSGRGYYGYTF
cdr3_nt: TGTGCCAGCAGTTCTTCAGGGAGGGGGTACTATGGCTACACCTTC

v_call: TRBV5-1
d_call: NA
clone_size: NA
j_call: TRBJ2-1
cdr3_aa: CASRTDGGEQFF
cdr3_nt: TGCGCCAGCAGGACAGATGGTGGTGAGCAGTTCTTC

v_call: TRBV7-9
d_call: TRBD1
clone_size: once
j_call: TRBJ2-3
cdr3_aa: CASTIKGGASTDTQYF
cdr3_nt: TGTGCCAGCACCATTAAAGGGGGCGCGAGCACAGATACGCAGTATTTT

v_call: TRBV9
d_call: TRBD2
clone_size: NA
j_call: TRBJ2-1
cdr3_aa: CASSVGHSGIYNEQFF
cdr3_nt: TGTGCCAGCAGCGTAGGCCACAGCGGGATTTACAATGAGCAGTTCTTC

v_call: TRBV28
d_call: NA
clone_size: few
j_call: TRBJ1-5
cdr3_aa: CASSFRSGVQPQHF
cdr3_nt: TGTGCCAGCAGTTTCCGCTCGGGGGTCCAGCCCCAGCATTTT

v_call: TRBV7-7
d_call: NA
clone_size: NA
j_call: TRBJ2-5
cdr3_aa: CASSLRGSGETQYF
cdr3_nt: TGTGCTAGCAGCTTGAGGGGGTCGGGAGAGACCCAGTACTTC

v_call: TRBV4-1
d_call: NA
clone_size: NA
j_call: TRBJ1-1
cdr3_aa: CASSQAPGDTEAFF
cdr3_nt: TGCGCCAGCAGCCAAGCGCCAGGGGACACTGAAGCTTTCTTT

v_call: TRBV7-9
d_call: NA
clone_size: many
j_call: TRBJ1-5
cdr3_aa: CASSPSGATGAQHF
cdr3_nt: TGTGCCAGCAGCCCGTCGGGAGCGACGGGTGCCCAGCATTTT

v_call: TRBV5-4
d_call: TRBD1
clone_size: NA
j_call: TRBJ1-2
cdr3_aa: CASSLFQGANYGYTF
cdr3_nt: TGTGCCAGCAGCTTGTTCCAGGGGGCTAACTATGGCTACACCTTC

v_call: TRBV5-4
d_call: TRBD1
clone_size: NA
j_call: TRBJ1-2
cdr3_aa: CASSSRPGQAAVYGYTF
cdr3_nt: TGTGCCAGCAGCTCACGTCCCGGACAGGCCGCGGTCTATGGCTACACCTTC

v_call: TRBV6-5
d_call: TRBD1
clone_size: NA
j_call: TRBJ1-2
cdr3_aa: CASSTLWTGGDGYTF
cdr3_nt: TGTGCCAGCAGTACTTTATGGACAGGGGGCGATGGCTACACCTTC

v_call: TRBV7-9
d_call: TRBD1
clone_size: NA
j_call: TRBJ1-2
cdr3_aa: CASRPTGGENYGYTF
cdr3_nt: TGTGCCAGCAGACCTACAGGGGGCGAGAACTATGGCTACACCTTC

v_call: TRBV18
d_call: NA
clone_size: NA
j_call: TRBJ1-6
cdr3_aa: CASSPPAGMSAPLHF
cdr3_nt: TGTGCCAGCTCACCACCAGCAGGGATGAGTGCACCCCTCCACTTT

v_call: TRBV10-1
d_call: TRBD1
clone_size: NA
j_call: TRBJ1-6
cdr3_aa: CASSTGEGSPLHF
cdr3_nt: TGCGCCAGCTCGACAGGGGAAGGCTCACCCCTCCACTTT

v_call: TRBV21-1
d_call: NA
clone_size: NA
j_call: TRBJ2-7
cdr3_aa: CASSKGGPTSLF
cdr3_nt: TGTGCCAGCAGCAAAGGGGGCCCGACTTCCCTTTTC

v_call: TRBV5-1
d_call: NA
clone_size: NA
j_call: TRBJ2-3
cdr3_aa: CASSFSRQGVDTQYF
cdr3_nt: TGCGCCAGCAGCTTTTCACGGCAGGGTGTGGATACGCAGTATTTT

v_call: TRBV7-8
d_call: TRBD2
clone_size: NA
j_call: TRBJ2-5
cdr3_aa: CASSPISGEGETQYF
cdr3_nt: TGTGCCAGCAGCCCCATTAGCGGGGAAGGGGAGACCCAGTACTTC

v_call: TRBV5-1
d_call: NA
clone_size: NA
j_call: TRBJ2-2
cdr3_aa: CASSLLGANTGELFF
cdr3_nt: TGCGCCAGCAGCTTACTGGGAGCGAACACCGGGGAGCTGTTTTTT

v_call: TRBV29-1
d_call: NA
clone_size: NA
j_call: TRBJ1-1
cdr3_aa: CSAGGRQQNTEAFF
cdr3_nt: TGCAGCGCTGGGGGGAGACAGCAAAACACTGAAGCTTTCTTT

v_call: TRBV7-2
d_call: NA
clone_size: once
j_call: TRBJ2-2
cdr3_aa: CASSSGRHSSTGELFF
cdr3_nt: TGTGCCAGCAGCTCCGGGAGACACTCCTCCACCGGGGAGCTGTTTTTT

v_call: TRBV7-8
d_call: TRBD1
clone_size: NA
j_call: TRBJ1-3
cdr3_aa: CASSLRTLTGSAGNTIYF
cdr3_nt: TGTGCCAGCAGCTTAAGGACCCTGACAGGGAGCGCTGGAAACACCATATATTTT

v_call: TRBV5-1
d_call: TRBD1
clone_size: NA
j_call: TRBJ1-2
cdr3_aa: CASSSPGTGGESHGYTF
cdr3_nt: TGCGCCAGCAGCTCTCCCGGGACAGGGGGCGAAAGTCATGGCTACACCTTC